A selection of T cell receptor beta chains follows, all from one sample in a study of blood T cell repertoires in COVID-19. Assay: immunoSEQ multiplex PCR; the TCRdb copy retains only in-frame clones and omits some. The sample holds 380,000 or so clones; about 90% are singletons and the top ten take 1% to 1.5%. Sequenced: PBMCs or T cells enriched from blood (not recorded which). The receptors derive from a man under 40 who had recovered from COVID-19. CDR3s include the opening cysteine and the closing phenylalanine or tryptophan. D genes are given only for firm matches. A clone size is listed for some rows: how often the clone was seen (once, few, many), or a class if it is expanded.

. . 14 TRBV27 CASSPRTGQETQYF
TRBD1 . 16 TRBV30 CAWRPPRDRGREKLFF
. . 13 TRBV6-5 CASSYVQAGGYTF
. once 13 TRBV6-2/TRBV6-3 CASSRGGGTEAFF
. . 12 TRBV6-5 CASSYGQGREYF
TRBD1 . 16 TRBV19 CASSGPRQGTADTQYF
. . 15 TRBV18 CASSPPSHPNYGYTF
TRBD1 . 17 TRBV4-1 CASRPDPAGGITGELFF
. . 16 TRBV5-4 CASSLGSGATYNEQFF
. . 14 TRBV6-5 CASSNGAPTRGYTF
TRBD1 . 13 TRBV7-3 CASSSQTGGEQYF
TRBD1 . 16 TRBV24-1 CATLIQGAVDAPEAFF
. . 16 TRBV6-2/TRBV6-3 CASSRGTGRNTGELFF
. . 13 TRBV6-5 CASSLPGNSPLHF
. . 16 TRBV11-2 CASSLDAGQGMYEQYF
TRBD1 . 16 TRBV7-2 CASSLVTGQVNSPLHF
. . 16 TRBV11-1 CASSPTLASNTDTQYF
TRBD1 . 12 TRBV7-2 CASSFRQGVYTF
. few 13 TRBV6-2/TRBV6-3 CASSWARGEKLFF
TRBD1 . 14 TRBV6-5 CASRGQGGLSPLHF
. . 13 TRBV14 CASSFNEGTEAFF
. . 16 TRBV3-1/TRBV3-2 CASSQDFGGTYNEQFF
TRBD1 . 16 TRBV18 CASSPRSRTGNEKLFF
TRBD1 . 16 TRBV5-1 CASSLTLPGQGDIQYF
. . 11 TRBV7-2 CASSTGWVQFF
TRBD1 few 15 TRBV27 CASSISTGAAYGYTF
. . 15 TRBV2 CASRPLGQKNTEAFF
TRBD1 once 13 TRBV6-6 CASRTGTVETQYF
. few 17 TRBV6-2/TRBV6-3 CASSVGVERLRGETQYF
. . 14 TRBV7-8 CASSRERGNTEAFF
. . 12 TRBV12-5 CASGLLNTEAFF
. . 13 TRBV6-4 CASSDSRNSPLHF
. . 16 TRBV7-9 CASSLTVLLNNNEQFF
. . 16 TRBV6-1 CASSVSPRSGSYEQYF
. . 15 TRBV9 CASSVVWGGNTEAFF
. . 15 TRBV4-3 CASSRKPGVLGELFF
. . 14 TRBV5-1 CASSLGGAYNEQFF
. . 14 TRBV10-3 CAIRVFGENTEAFF
. . 12 TRBV12-3/TRBV12-4 CASSFSSDTQYF
. once 14 TRBV6-5 CASTGGGFDSPLHF
TRBD1 . 17 TRBV16 CASSHHGTGLPNEKLFF
. . 13 TRBV2 CASSSGGANVLTF
TRBD1 . 15 TRBV12-5 CASGRTGNINTEAFF
. . 16 TRBV5-1 CASSPLGQPDNSPLHF
. . 15 TRBV6-5 CASRPTRLLAYEQYF
. . 16 TRBV3-1/TRBV3-2 CASSQLTDRGNTEAFF
. once 14 TRBV2 CASTPGQIKAEAFF
TRBD2 many 19 TRBV12-5 CASGFSLGDSGGHLDTQYF
TRBD1 . 15 TRBV5-4 CASSPDRPRGEKLFF
TRBD1 . 15 TRBV12-5 CASGTGQGPGNTIYF
TRBD1 . 13 TRBV19 CASSDRGNSPLHF
. . 13 TRBV6-5 CASRETDSYGYTF
TRBD1 . 14 TRBV7-9 CASSLQGANYGYTF
TRBD1 . 15 TRBV7-9 CASSLRGGLVNEQYF
TRBD1 once 13 TRBV19 CASSWDRYTEAFF
TRBD1 . 14 TRBV9 CASSVRQGSYGYTF
TRBD1 . 14 TRBV7-2 CASSAGGAYHEQYF
TRBD1 . 17 TRBV18 CASSPRRTGTQGNTIYF
. . 17 TRBV4-2 CASSQEIFYRAFYEQYF